These 27 T cell receptor beta chains originate from one sample sequenced in a study of regulatory T cells in long-lasting Graves disease. Time point meaning: persistent/refractory GD, antithyroid drugs over 5 years with positive TRAb. PBMC RNA was the source of the TCR library. The TCR beta library used iRepertoire HTBI primers with Arm-PCR amplification of CDR3. Each CDR3 protein gets one entry after TCRdb re-called the multiplex PCR reads with MiXCR. The sample yields 400,000 to 450,000 distinct CDR3 sequences, around 20% seen once. This specimen was peripheral blood mononuclear cells (PBMCs), taken when the disease was refractory, from a patient treated with antithyroid drugs. Receptor source: a female donor with Graves disease.

This chain connects TRBV7-9 to TRBJ2-7, with 10 bases matching TRBD2. The CDR3 is made up of 15 amino acids. Germline V CDR1 and CDR2: SEHNR, FQNEAQ (reference sequence). Losses at the gene ends were 11 bases for V and 3 bases for J; bases not matched to a gene: 13. CDR3 coding DNA: TGTGCCGCCCGGACCGGGGCTAGCGGGAGCTACGAGCAGTACTTC. This translates into CAARTGASGSYEQYF.

This clonotype appeared many times. CDR3 nucleotide sequence: TGTGCCAGCCAGGGGAACACTGAAGCTTTCTTT. As protein: CASQGNTEAFF. This chain links TRBV2 with TRBJ1-1; tentative D call: TRBD1 (5 bases). Deletions cut 8 bases from V and 1 base from J, with 5 bases between. CDR3 size: 11 residues. Per the germline V gene, CDR1 is SNHLY and CDR2 is FYNNEI.

J is TRBJ1-1 and V is TRBV29-1; D unresolved. The CDR3 is made up of 13 amino acids. The germline gives CDR1 SQVTM, CDR2 ANQGSEA. Trimming stripped 7 bases from V and 5 bases from J, with 17 bases between. CDR3 DNA: TGCAGCGCTGCCCGGGGAGTTATAACTGAAGCTTTCTTT. Protein: CSAARGVITEAFF.

This clonotype was detected many times. The chain couples TRBV12-3 or TRBV12-4 to TRBJ1-5, with D hard to call. Trimming left V 0 bases short and J 1 base short, with 4 bases between. This CDR3 has 14 residues. The chain's CDR3 is CASSLAMSNQPQHF. The CDR3 DNA is TGTGCCAGCAGTTTAGCTATGAGCAATCAGCCCCAGCATTTT.

This clonotype was recorded at least ten times. V and J are TRBV6-1 and TRBJ2-2, with 9 bases that match TRBD2. The germline V gene has CDR1 MNHNS and CDR2 SASEGT. Germline trimming cut 6 bases from V and 6 bases from J; bases unmatched to any gene: 5. The CDR3 covers 14 residues. CDR3 sequence: CASRPGLASGELFF. The CDR3, as DNA: TGTGCCAGCAGGCCGGGACTAGCATCCGGGGAGCTGTTTTTT.

The chain links TRBV7-8 to TRBJ2-3; tentative D call: TRBD1 (6 bases). V gave up 6 bases and J gave up 3 bases, with 16 bases separating them. The CDR3 extends over 15 amino acids. Germline-derived CDR1 and CDR2 are SGHVS and FQNEAQ. CDR3 sequence reads: CASRVDRSSTDTQYF. For the CDR3, the DNA is TGTGCCAGCAGGGTGGACAGATCCTCAACAGATACGCAGTATTTT.

The chain uses TRBV20-1 and TRBJ2-1; D is undetermined. With 0 bases removed from V and 7 bases from J, the gap between germline ends came to 4 bases. This CDR3 contains 11 residues. From germline, CDR1 is DFQATT and CDR2 SNEGSKA (reference sequence). CDR3: CSARDRNEQFF. The CDR3 bases are TGCAGTGCTAGAGATAGGAATGAGCAGTTCTTC.

This clonotype was counted at least ten times. As DNA, the CDR3 is TGTGCCTGGAGTGTGGGACAGTATTATGGCTACACCTTC. Translating gives CAWSVGQYYGYTF. The chain joins TRBV30 to TRBJ1-2; 7 nucleotides line up with TRBD1. The CDR3 consists of 13 residues. Per the germline V gene, CDR1 is GTSNPN and CDR2 is SVGIG (reference sequence). V was clipped by 0 bases and J by 5 bases; unmatched bases: 3.

This clonotype turned up a few times. This chain connects TRBV10-2 to TRBJ2-7, with D uncertain. This CDR3 spans 12 amino acids. The germline CDR1 and CDR2 sequences are WSHSY and SAAADI. Trimming took 8 bases from V and 3 from J, leaving 11 bases between them. In DNA, the CDR3 is TGCGCCAGCGCGACCAGACTCTACGAGCAGTACTTC. Its protein product is CASATRLYEQYF.

This clonotype was recorded a few times. The chain couples TRBV5-5 to TRBJ1-1, with TRBD1 matching 8 bases. CDR3 length equals 15 residues. From germline, CDR1 is SGHKS and CDR2 YYEKEE (reference sequence). The V segment lost 2 bases and the J segment 1 base; nucleotides outside the gene matches: 4. CDR3 amino acids: CASSFYRGTNTEAFF. CDR3 DNA: TGTGCCAGCAGCTTTTACAGGGGGACGAACACTGAAGCTTTCTTT.

This clonotype was seen a few times. J is TRBJ1-5 and V is TRBV24-1; no definite D call. Trimming pared 9 bases from V and 7 bases from J, leaving 6 bases between. Germline CDR1 is KGHDR and CDR2 is SFDVKD. This CDR3 is 10 amino acids long. The CDR3 nucleotides read TGTGCCACCCCACGACAGCCCCAGCATTTT. It encodes CATPRQPQHF.

There are a few counts of this clonotype. This sequence joins TRBV20-1 and TRBJ1-4; tentative D call: TRBD1 (5 bases). Germline V lookup: CDR1 DFQATT, CDR2 SNEGSKA (reference sequence). The length of the CDR3 is 13 residues. Trimming took 4 bases from V and 6 from J, leaving 12 bases between them. CDR3 in DNA: TGCAGTGCTACCGTCGACAGCGATGAAAAACTGTTTTTT. This sequence encodes CSATVDSDEKLFF.

This clonotype was observed at least ten times. The chain joins TRBV20-1 to TRBJ2-3; TRBD2 matches at 10 bases. The CDR3 totals 14 residues. Germline lookup yields CDR1 DFQATT and CDR2 SNEGSKA (reference sequence). J was trimmed by 2 bases and V by 6 bases; bases with no gene match: 5. The CDR3 region has the DNA TGCAGTGCCGCGACTAGCGGGTCCACAGATACGCAGTATTTT. Translated: CSAATSGSTDTQYF.

This clonotype was seen a few times. CDR3 sequence (DNA): TGTGCCAGCAGCTTAGAGGCGGAGAGCTCCTACGAGCAGTACTTC. This gives the protein CASSLEAESSYEQYF. J is TRBJ2-7 and V is TRBV11-2, with unresolved D. The CDR3 contains 15 residues. The V gene lost 0 bases and the J gene lost 0 bases, with 9 bases spanning the gap. Per the germline V gene, CDR1 is SGHAT and CDR2 is FQNNGV.

This chain joins TRBV6-2 or TRBV6-3 and TRBJ2-4, with D uncertain. V was trimmed by 2 bases and J by 9 bases, leaving 8 bases between them. The germline V gene encodes CDR1 MNHEY and CDR2 SVGEGT. The CDR3 has 12 residues. The CDR3 loop reads CASSYPGRIQYF. CDR3 nucleotides: TGTGCCAGCAGTTACCCCGGGCGCATTCAGTACTTC.

This clonotype was seen repeatedly, ten times or more. This chain connects TRBV28 to TRBJ1-5; weak D call: TRBD1 (6 bases). CDR1 is MDHEN and CDR2 is SYDVKM in the germline V gene. The length of the CDR3 is 15 residues. Trimming cost V 6 bases and J 7 bases, with 19 bases left between them. The CDR3 nucleotides read TGTGCCAGCAGCTCACAGGGAAGTGTTCGGCAGCCCCAGCATTTT. It encodes CASSSQGSVRQPQHF.

CDR3 sequence: CASSGLPLQGAGGYTF. The CDR3 DNA follows: TGTGCCAGCAGCGGATTACCATTACAGGGGGCGGGGGGCTACACCTTC. The V call is TRBV9, the J call TRBJ1-2; 9 bases align to TRBD1. V shed 3 bases and J 8 bases; nucleotides not matched to a gene: 14. Germline V gene data show CDR1 as SGDLS and CDR2 as YYNGEE. The CDR3 is made up of 16 amino acids.

This clonotype was seen ten or more times. The gene calls are TRBV28 and TRBJ2-5; D is perhaps TRBD1 (7 bases). CDR1 and CDR2 from the germline V gene are MDHEN and SYDVKM. The ends were cut back, 6 bases at V and 9 bases at J, with 23 bases in the middle. CDR3 length: 15 amino acids. The CDR3 spells CASSYHRDSRGAQYF. CDR3 DNA sequence: TGTGCCAGCAGCTACCATCGGGACAGCAGGGGGGCCCAGTACTTC.

The chain has TRBV4-2 and TRBJ2-4; D is possibly TRBD1 (5 bases). In germline, CDR1 is LGHNA, CDR2 YNFKEQ. V was cut by 2 bases and J by 0 bases, with 8 bases left in between. The CDR3 has 15 residues. CDR3 nucleotide sequence: TGTGCCAGCAGCCAAATCAGGGTAGCCAAAAACATTCAGTACTTC. Its translation is CASSQIRVAKNIQYF.

V is TRBV29-1 and J is TRBJ2-7; D perhaps matches TRBD1 (6 bases). Germline CDR1 is SQVTM and CDR2 is ANQGSEA. Deletions cut 0 bases from V and 3 bases from J, with 15 bases between. This CDR3 region has 15 residues. CDR3 nucleotides: TGCAGCGTTGAAGATCCGCAGGGGAAGAACTACGAGCAGTACTTC. Translated, it gives CSVEDPQGKNYEQYF.

This clonotype was found many times. This rearrangement joins TRBV27 to TRBJ2-5; 11 bases agree with TRBD1. The CDR3 runs to 18 residues. Germline lookup yields CDR1 MNHEY and CDR2 SMNVEV (reference sequence). The ends lost 8 bases at V and 5 bases at J; junction bases unmatched: 19. The CDR3 coding sequence is TGTGCCAGCTCCCTCGGACAGGGGGCGTATATGAGGCGGGAGACCCAGTACTTC. It specifies CASSLGQGAYMRRETQYF.

At least ten counts were recorded for this clonotype. The rearrangement links TRBV15 to TRBJ2-4; 11 bases align to TRBD2. This CDR3 region has 17 residues. V shed 9 bases, J shed 0 bases, and the junction held 10 bases outside the gene matches. The germline V gene has CDR1 LNHNV and CDR2 YYDKDF (reference sequence). CDR3 sequence: CATGTGLAELAKNIQYF. CDR3 sequence (DNA): TGTGCCACGGGGACGGGACTAGCGGAACTAGCCAAAAACATTCAGTACTTC.

This clonotype appeared many times. The CDR3 spells CSARDLRAGRSYEQYF. CDR3 nucleotide sequence: TGCAGTGCTAGAGATCTGAGGGCAGGGAGGTCCTACGAGCAGTACTTC. The chain links TRBV20-1 to TRBJ2-7, with D perhaps matching TRBD2 (6 bases). V lost 0 bases to trimming and J lost 1 base, with 16 bases between them. CDR3 length: 16 amino acids. Looked up from germline, CDR1 is DFQATT and CDR2 is SNEGSKA (reference sequence).

This clonotype was picked up many times. V usage is TRBV2 and J usage is TRBJ2-1, with 10 bases lining up with TRBD1. V lost 3 bases to trimming and J lost 5 bases; unmatched junction nucleotides: 10. The CDR3 extends over 17 amino acids. Germline CDR1 SNHLY, CDR2 FYNNEI. The CDR3 spells CASSEEGQGLGHNEQFF. The CDR3 region has the DNA TGTGCCAGCAGTGAGGAGGGACAGGGGTTGGGGCACAATGAGCAGTTCTTC.

This clonotype was detected many times. The chain joins TRBV18 to TRBJ2-5; 7 nucleotides match TRBD1. Germline loops: CDR1 KGHSH, CDR2 LQKENI. The CDR3 spans 16 residues. J gave up 1 base and V 6 bases, and 11 bases lay outside the gene matches. In DNA form, the CDR3 reads TGTGCCAGCTCGCTACAAGGGGGACAGATCCAAGAGACCCAGTACTTC. It is translated as CASSLQGGQIQETQYF.

This clonotype was found many times. This chain uses TRBV3-1 with TRBJ2-5, with TRBD2 identical over 10 bases. The V segment lost 3 bases and the J segment 2 bases; nucleotides outside the gene matches: 6. CDR1 LGHDT and CDR2 YNNKEL come from the germline V gene (reference sequence). The CDR3 has 16 amino acids. Here the CDR3 reads CASSQGISGRQETQYF. The CDR3 region has the DNA TGTGCCAGCAGCCAGGGGATTAGCGGGAGGCAAGAGACCCAGTACTTC.

The sample holds many counts of this clonotype. J is TRBJ2-7 and V is TRBV6-5; D is uncertain. Looked up from germline, CDR1 is MNHEY and CDR2 is SVGAGI. The CDR3 has 18 residues. V was trimmed by 0 bases and J by 0 bases, leaving 18 bases between them. DNA for the CDR3: TGTGCCAGCAGTTACTCACCCCCCGCCTCTGGCGGCTCCTACGAGCAGTACTTC. Encoded protein: CASSYSPPASGGSYEQYF.